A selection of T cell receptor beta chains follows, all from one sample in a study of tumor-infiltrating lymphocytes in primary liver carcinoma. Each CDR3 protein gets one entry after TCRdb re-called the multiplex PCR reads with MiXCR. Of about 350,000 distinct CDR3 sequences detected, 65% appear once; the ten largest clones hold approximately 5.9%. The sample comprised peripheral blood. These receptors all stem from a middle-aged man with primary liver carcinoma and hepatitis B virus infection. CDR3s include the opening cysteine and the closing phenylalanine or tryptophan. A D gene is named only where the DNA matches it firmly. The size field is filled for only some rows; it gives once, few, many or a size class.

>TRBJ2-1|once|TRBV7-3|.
TGTGCCAGCAGCTTATTCTCCGGGCAGTCCAGCCCCTACAATGAGCAGTTCTTC
CASSLFSGQSSPYNEQFF
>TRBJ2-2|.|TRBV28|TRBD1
TGTGTCAGCAGCCCTCTAGACAGGGGCACCGGGGAGCTGTTCTTT
CVSSPLDRGTGELFF
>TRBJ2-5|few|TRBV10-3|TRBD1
TGTGCCATCAGTGCCGGACAGGGGCGAGAGACCCAGTACTTC
CAISAGQGRETQYF
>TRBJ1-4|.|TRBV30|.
TGTGCCTGGAGTGGAGTTTCGACAGAAAACGAAAAACTGTTTTTT
CAWSGVSTENEKLFF
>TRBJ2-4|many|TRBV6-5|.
TGTGCCAGCAGCGGGGGCGCGTTAAACATTCAGTACTTC
CASSGGALNIQYF
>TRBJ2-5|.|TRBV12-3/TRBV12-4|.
TGTGCCAGCAGTTTAGCGCAGGAGGTAGCTCAAGAGACCCAGTACTTT
CASSLAQEVAQETQYF
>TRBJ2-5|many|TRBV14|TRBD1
TGTGCCAGCAGCCAAGAGCAGGGGGCCCAGTACTTC
CASSQEQGAQYF
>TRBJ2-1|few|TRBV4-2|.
TGTGCCAGCAGCCAAGATCGAGTGGCGGGAAACAATGAGCAGTTCTTC
CASSQDRVAGNNEQFF
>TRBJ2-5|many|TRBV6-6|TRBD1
TGTGCCAGCAGTTACTTGGACAGGGAAGAGACCCAGTACTTC
CASSYLDREETQYF
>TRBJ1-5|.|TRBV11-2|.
TGTGCCAGCAGCCTCACAGGGTCGGGTCAGCCCCAGCATTTT
CASSLTGSGQPQHF
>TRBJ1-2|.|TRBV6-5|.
TGTGCCAGCAGTCACTCCGGCCTTGGGAATGGCGGCTACATCTTC
CASSHSGLGNGGYIF
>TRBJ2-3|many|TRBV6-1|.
TGTGCCAGCAGCACCTTTAGGGAGGCGGCAGATACGCAGTATTTT
CASSTFREAADTQYF
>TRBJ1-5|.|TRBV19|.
TGTGCCAGTAGTGGGGAATGGACTCAGCCCCAGCATTTT
CASSGEWTQPQHF
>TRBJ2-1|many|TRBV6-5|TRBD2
TGTGCCAGCAGTTACGCTAGCGGTGAAGCCTACAATGAGCAGTTCTTC
CASSYASGEAYNEQFF
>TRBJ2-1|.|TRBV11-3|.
TGTGCCAGCAGCCCACCAGACAGGCCAGGGGCCAATGAGCAGTTCTTC
CASSPPDRPGANEQFF
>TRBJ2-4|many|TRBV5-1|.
TGCGCCAGCAGCAGCGGAGGACCCAAAAACATTCAGTACTTC
CASSSGGPKNIQYF
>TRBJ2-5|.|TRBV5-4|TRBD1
TGTGCCAGCAGCTTGAGGGGACAGGGGAACCAAGAGACCCAGTACTTC
CASSLRGQGNQETQYF
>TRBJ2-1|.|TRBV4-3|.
TGCGCCAGTAGCCAAATCAGAGGGCCGGTAAGGGAGCAGTTCTTC
CASSQIRGPVREQFF
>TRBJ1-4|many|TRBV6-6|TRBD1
TGTGCCAGCAGTTACGTGCGGGGGACAGGGAATGAAAAACTGTTTTTT
CASSYVRGTGNEKLFF
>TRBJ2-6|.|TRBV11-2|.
TGTGACAGCAGCTTGGCTGGGGCCAACATCCTGACTTTC
CDSSLAGANILTF
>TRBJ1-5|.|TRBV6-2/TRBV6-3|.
TGTGCCAACATCCTCGACAGTTTTAGCAATCAGCCCCAGCATTTT
CANILDSFSNQPQHF
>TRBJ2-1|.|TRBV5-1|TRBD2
TGCGCCAGCAGCTCGAGGGGTCTAGCGGGAGGGAACTATTACAATGAGCAGTTCTTC
CASSSRGLAGGNYYNEQFF
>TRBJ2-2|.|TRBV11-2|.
TGTGCCAGCAGCTTAACCCCCTCAGCGAGCTCCGGGGAGCTCTTTTTT
CASSLTPSASSGELFF
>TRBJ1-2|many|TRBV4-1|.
TGCGCCAGCAGCCAAGGCTCAGGGAATCTGAAATTCTATGGCTACACCTTC
CASSQGSGNLKFYGYTF
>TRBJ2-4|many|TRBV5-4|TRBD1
TGTGCCAGCAGCATAGACAGGGGGGCGGACATTCAGTACTTC
CASSIDRGADIQYF
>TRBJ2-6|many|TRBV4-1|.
TGCGCCAGCAGAGTGTCCGCGGGAAGGTCCCGAGTGGATAGGAGGGCCAACGTCCTGACTTTC
CASRVSAGRSRVDRRANVLTF
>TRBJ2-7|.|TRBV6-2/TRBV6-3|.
TGTGCTAGCAGTTACGGGCGGGCTTCCTACAAGCAGTACTTC
CASSYGRASYKQYF
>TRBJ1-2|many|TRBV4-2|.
TGTGCCAGCAGCCAAGATCCAGGGGCCTATGGCTACACCTTC
CASSQDPGAYGYTF
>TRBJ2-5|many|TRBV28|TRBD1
TGTGCCAGCAGTTTACCACCCTTAGGGGTGACAGGGGACGTAGAGACCCAGTACTTC
CASSLPPLGVTGDVETQYF
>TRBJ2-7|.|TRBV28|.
TGTGCCAGCTGGGATACTAGCACCCAAAACTACGAGCAGTACTTC
CASWDTSTQNYEQYF
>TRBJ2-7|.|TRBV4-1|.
TGCGCCAGCAACCAAGATAACCTCTTAGAGTACCTTAGCTCCTACGAGCAGTACTTC
CASNQDNLLEYLSSYEQYF
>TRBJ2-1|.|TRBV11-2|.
TGTGCCAGCAGATTGGAAGGGCCTCAGGGTGAGCAGTTCTTC
CASRLEGPQGEQFF
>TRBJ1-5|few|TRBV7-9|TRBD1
TGTGCCAGCGCAGGGGGGAATAGCAATCAGCCCCAGCATTTT
CASAGGNSNQPQHF
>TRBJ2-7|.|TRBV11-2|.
TGTGCCAGCAGCTTCTACATGGGTTGGGAACACGTGCGGTACTTC
CASSFYMGWEHVRYF
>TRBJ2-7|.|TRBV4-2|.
TGTGCCATCAGCCAAGGATCCGGGGGCCCCTACGAGCAGTACTTC
CAISQGSGGPYEQYF
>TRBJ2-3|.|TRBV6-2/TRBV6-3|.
TGTGCCAGCAGTTACTCGAACTACGGTACAGATACGCAGTATTTT
CASSYSNYGTDTQYF